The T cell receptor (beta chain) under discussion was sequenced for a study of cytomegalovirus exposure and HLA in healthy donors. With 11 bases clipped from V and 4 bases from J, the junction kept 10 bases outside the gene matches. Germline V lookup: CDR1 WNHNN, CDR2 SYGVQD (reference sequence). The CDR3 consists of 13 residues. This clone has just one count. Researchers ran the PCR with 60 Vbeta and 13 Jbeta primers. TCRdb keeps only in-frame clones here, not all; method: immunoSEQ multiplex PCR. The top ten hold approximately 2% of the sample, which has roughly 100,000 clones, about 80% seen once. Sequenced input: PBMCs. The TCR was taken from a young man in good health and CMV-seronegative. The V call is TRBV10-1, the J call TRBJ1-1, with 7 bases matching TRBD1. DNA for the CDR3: TGCGCCGGGAACAGGGGTCTGAGCACTGAAGCTTTCTTT. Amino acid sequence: CAGNRGLSTEAFF.